This passage covers 3 T cell receptor beta chains from one sample sequenced in a study of blood T cell repertoires in COVID-19. Produced via immunoSEQ multiplex PCR; TCRdb's table is partial and in-frame only. The sample contains about 45,000 clones, more than 80% of which appear only once. The sample was peripheral blood. Receptors originate from an elderly man in a cohort sampled during active COVID-19.

The sample holds a few counts of this clone. The genes are TRBV7-8 and TRBJ1-1; D is unclear. Deletions cut 7 bases from V and 1 base from J, with 10 bases between. This CDR3 has 13 residues. Germline assignment: CDR1 SGHVS and CDR2 FQNEAQ. The CDR3 loop is CASTSRGNTEAFF. The CDR3 DNA follows: TGTGCCAGCACATCGCGGGGGAACACTGAAGCTTTCTTT.

V is TRBV9 and J is TRBJ2-7; the D is unclear. Germline V CDR1 and CDR2: SGDLS, YYNGEE. The CDR3 loop spans 15 amino acids. The V and J ends lost 2 bases and 5 bases respectively, with 17 bases between them. The DNA of the CDR3 is TGTGCCAGCAGCGTTAAAGCGACCTCCCTGAACGAGCAGTACTTC. Protein product: CASSVKATSLNEQYF.

This clone was picked up a small number of times. This chain links TRBV18 with TRBJ1-6; TRBD1 agrees at 7 bases. This CDR3 has 16 residues. CDR1 and CDR2 (germline): KGHSH, LQKENI. V was clipped by 4 bases and J by 7 bases; unmatched bases: 10. The DNA for the CDR3 is TGTGCCAGCTCACGTACATCGGGACAGCAGAATTCACCCCTCCACTTT. It encodes CASSRTSGQQNSPLHF.